The rows below give T cell receptor beta chains drawn from one sample of a study of response to subunit inactivated influenza vaccine. TCRdb re-called the RT-PCR reads with MiXCR, one entry per CDR3 protein. The sample carries about 520,000 distinct CDR3 sequences, around 7.9% recorded once. The sample here was PBMCs from blood, taken roughly 24 months after vaccination. These receptors came from a man aged 45-69 years who received an inactivated influenza vaccine. The CDR3 runs from the conserved cysteine through the conserved F or W. Fields, in order: V gene, D gene, J gene, clone size, CDR3 DNA, CDR3 protein. D genes are given only for firm matches. Expanded clones get a size class; other rows say once, few or many, or leave the size out.

V gene: TRBV24-1; D gene: TRBD2; J gene: TRBJ2-5; clone size: few; CDR3 DNA: TGTGCCACCAGTGATTCAACGGGGGGGCTGGAGACCCAGTACTTC; CDR3 protein: CATSDSTGGLETQYF
V gene: TRBV20-1; D gene: -; J gene: TRBJ2-2; clone size: many; CDR3 DNA: TGCAGTGCTAGAGATTCCCGACAGGTGGACACCGGGGAGCTGTTTTTT; CDR3 protein: CSARDSRQVDTGELFF
V gene: TRBV30; D gene: -; J gene: TRBJ1-6; clone size: -; CDR3 DNA: TGTGCCTGGAGTCGAGACGTGGGACATTCACCCCTCCACTTT; CDR3 protein: CAWSRDVGHSPLHF
V gene: TRBV5-6; D gene: -; J gene: TRBJ1-1; clone size: many; CDR3 DNA: TGTGCCAGCAGCGGGCCGGGTGGTGAAGCTTTCTTT; CDR3 protein: CASSGPGGEAFF
V gene: TRBV27; D gene: -; J gene: TRBJ2-2; clone size: many; CDR3 DNA: TGTGCCAGCAGTCCTGGGTGGCAGAAGAATAAGGGGGAGCTGTTTTTT; CDR3 protein: CASSPGWQKNKGELFF
V gene: TRBV20-1; D gene: -; J gene: TRBJ2-3; clone size: -; CDR3 DNA: TGCAGTGTTAAGGCCGGGGGCCGATCGCAGTATTTT; CDR3 protein: CSVKAGGRSQYF
V gene: TRBV3-1; D gene: TRBD2; J gene: TRBJ2-2; clone size: -; CDR3 DNA: TGTGCCAGCAGCGGGAGCGGGAGGGCCGGGGAGCTGTTTTTT; CDR3 protein: CASSGSGRAGELFF
V gene: TRBV29-1; D gene: TRBD2; J gene: TRBJ2-7; clone size: -; CDR3 DNA: TGCAGCGTAATAGCGGGGGGCCTTGACGAGCAGTACTTC; CDR3 protein: CSVIAGGLDEQYF
V gene: TRBV18; D gene: -; J gene: TRBJ2-3; clone size: few; CDR3 DNA: TGTGCCAGCTCCCCCATCCCGTTGACCGTCAAGGATACGCAGTATTTT; CDR3 protein: CASSPIPLTVKDTQYF
V gene: TRBV9; D gene: -; J gene: TRBJ2-5; clone size: -; CDR3 DNA: TGTGCCGGCAGCGGGGGACAGCAAGAGACCCAGTACTTC; CDR3 protein: CAGSGGQQETQYF
V gene: TRBV6-2/TRBV6-3; D gene: TRBD2; J gene: TRBJ2-2; clone size: few; CDR3 DNA: TGTGCCAGCAGTTACTTTGCGGGAGCTTTCGGGGAGCTGTTTTTT; CDR3 protein: CASSYFAGAFGELFF
V gene: TRBV10-3; D gene: -; J gene: TRBJ1-5; clone size: -; CDR3 DNA: TGTGCCATCAGTGGAGTCGCCCCGCGCAAAGAACCGGGTCGGGGTCAGCCCCAGCATTTT; CDR3 protein: CAISGVAPRKEPGRGQPQHF
V gene: TRBV20-1; D gene: TRBD2; J gene: TRBJ2-5; clone size: -; CDR3 DNA: TGCAGTGCCTTCCGGGGGGAAAGGAATCCCCAGTACTTC; CDR3 protein: CSAFRGERNPQYF
V gene: TRBV5-1; D gene: -; J gene: TRBJ2-6; clone size: -; CDR3 DNA: TGCGCCAGCAGCTTGGATCGCTCTGGGGCCAACGTCCTGACTTTC; CDR3 protein: CASSLDRSGANVLTF
V gene: TRBV20-1; D gene: -; J gene: TRBJ2-1; clone size: few; CDR3 DNA: TGCAGTGCTCGCACGGACGGGACTCGCAATGAGCAGTTCTTC; CDR3 protein: CSARTDGTRNEQFF
V gene: TRBV7-9; D gene: TRBD2; J gene: TRBJ2-1; clone size: -; CDR3 DNA: TGTGCCAGCAGCCTTACGGCGGGAGGGTCTAATGAGCAGTTCTTC; CDR3 protein: CASSLTAGGSNEQFF
V gene: TRBV4-1; D gene: -; J gene: TRBJ2-7; clone size: few; CDR3 DNA: TGCGCCACCCGAGAGGCCCAGGGGCCCTACGAGCAGTACTTC; CDR3 protein: CATREAQGPYEQYF
V gene: TRBV7-2; D gene: -; J gene: TRBJ1-4; clone size: many; CDR3 DNA: TGTGCCAGCAGCTTATCAAAGGGGAAACTGTTTTTT; CDR3 protein: CASSLSKGKLFF
V gene: TRBV29-1; D gene: -; J gene: TRBJ2-7; clone size: -; CDR3 DNA: TGCAGCGTGAGTGAGTACAGTGTCTCCGAGCAGTACTTC; CDR3 protein: CSVSEYSVSEQYF
V gene: TRBV9; D gene: -; J gene: TRBJ2-5; clone size: many; CDR3 DNA: TGTGCCAGCAGCGGCGGACTGGTCCAAGAGACCCAGTACTTC; CDR3 protein: CASSGGLVQETQYF
V gene: TRBV9; D gene: TRBD1; J gene: TRBJ1-4; clone size: -; CDR3 DNA: TGTGCCAGCAGCCCAAGAACCGGGACAGCAGGTGAAAAACTGTTTTTT; CDR3 protein: CASSPRTGTAGEKLFF
V gene: TRBV18; D gene: -; J gene: TRBJ1-1; clone size: -; CDR3 DNA: TGTGCCAGCTCACCACTTACCGTGATCGGACTGAAAAACACTTGGGTAGCTTTCTTT; CDR3 protein: CASSPLTVIGLKNTWVAFF
V gene: TRBV2; D gene: -; J gene: TRBJ2-7; clone size: -; CDR3 DNA: TGTGCCAGCTCCGGGAGCGGCCTATTTGGCGACGAGCAGTACTTC; CDR3 protein: CASSGSGLFGDEQYF
V gene: TRBV20-1; D gene: TRBD2; J gene: TRBJ2-7; clone size: few; CDR3 DNA: TGCAGTGCTTGGGGACTAGCGGGAGGGTTCTCCTACGAGCAGTACTTC; CDR3 protein: CSAWGLAGGFSYEQYF
V gene: TRBV20-1; D gene: -; J gene: TRBJ1-6; clone size: -; CDR3 DNA: TGCAGTGCTAGGGGTGGGCAAGGGTTTAATTCACCCCTCCACTTT; CDR3 protein: CSARGGQGFNSPLHF
V gene: TRBV7-3; D gene: -; J gene: TRBJ2-2; clone size: many; CDR3 DNA: TGTGCCAGCAGCCTTACACGAACCGGGGAGCTGTTTTTT; CDR3 protein: CASSLTRTGELFF
V gene: TRBV29-1; D gene: -; J gene: TRBJ2-3; clone size: -; CDR3 DNA: TGCAGCGTCTCAAGCGGGAGCACAGATACGCAGTATTTT; CDR3 protein: CSVSSGSTDTQYF
V gene: TRBV5-4; D gene: -; J gene: TRBJ2-2; clone size: -; CDR3 DNA: TGTGCCAGCAGCTTGGCGGGACAAAGACGGGAGCTGTTTTTT; CDR3 protein: CASSLAGQRRELFF
V gene: TRBV10-3; D gene: -; J gene: TRBJ2-3; clone size: few; CDR3 DNA: TGTGCCATCAGTGAGACTCAACCCGCAGATACGCAGTATTTT; CDR3 protein: CAISETQPADTQYF
V gene: TRBV5-1; D gene: TRBD2; J gene: TRBJ2-5; clone size: few; CDR3 DNA: TGCGCCAGCAGCTACCTAGCGGGACATAGAGAAGAGACCCAGTACTTC; CDR3 protein: CASSYLAGHREETQYF
V gene: TRBV7-8; D gene: TRBD1; J gene: TRBJ1-4; clone size: many; CDR3 DNA: TGTGCCAGCAGCACCCGACAGGGTGGTGAAAAACTGTTTTTT; CDR3 protein: CASSTRQGGEKLFF
V gene: TRBV29-1; D gene: TRBD1; J gene: TRBJ2-1; clone size: many; CDR3 DNA: TGCAGCGTTAACCGGGACAGGGGCAATGAGCAGTTCTTC; CDR3 protein: CSVNRDRGNEQFF
V gene: TRBV5-6; D gene: -; J gene: TRBJ1-6; clone size: many; CDR3 DNA: TGTGCCAGCACCTACCGGGCCCTTAATTCACCCCTCCACTTT; CDR3 protein: CASTYRALNSPLHF
V gene: TRBV27; D gene: TRBD1; J gene: TRBJ2-7; clone size: few; CDR3 DNA: TGTGCCAGCAGTTTTCGGAGTAGGGGGCCCTACGAGCAGTACTTC; CDR3 protein: CASSFRSRGPYEQYF
V gene: TRBV10-3; D gene: TRBD1; J gene: TRBJ1-1; clone size: -; CDR3 DNA: TGTGCCATCAAATCTAGGACAGGGATGAACACTGAAGCTTTCTTT; CDR3 protein: CAIKSRTGMNTEAFF
V gene: TRBV5-1; D gene: TRBD2; J gene: TRBJ2-3; clone size: few; CDR3 DNA: TGCGCCACATCCGGGGGGGCCAAAGATACGCAGTATTTT; CDR3 protein: CATSGGAKDTQYF
V gene: TRBV15; D gene: -; J gene: TRBJ2-7; clone size: many; CDR3 DNA: TGTGCCACCAGCAGATGGGAGGCACCCGCCTACGAGCAGTACTTC; CDR3 protein: CATSRWEAPAYEQYF
V gene: TRBV7-8; D gene: -; J gene: TRBJ2-7; clone size: few; CDR3 DNA: TGTGCCAGCAGCAAAGGGACTTCCGACTACGAGCAGTACTTC; CDR3 protein: CASSKGTSDYEQYF
V gene: TRBV20-1; D gene: -; J gene: TRBJ1-1; clone size: -; CDR3 DNA: TGCAGTGCTTTCCAGGGAGGAGGTGAAGCTTTCTTT; CDR3 protein: CSAFQGGGEAFF
V gene: TRBV5-8; D gene: -; J gene: TRBJ2-7; clone size: many; CDR3 DNA: TGTGCCAGCTCCTCGGGGCTGATGCGGAATGAGCAGTACTTC; CDR3 protein: CASSSGLMRNEQYF
V gene: TRBV2; D gene: -; J gene: TRBJ1-4; clone size: few; CDR3 DNA: TGTGCCAGCAGTGACAGCATCTTTAATGAAAAACTGTTTTTT; CDR3 protein: CASSDSIFNEKLFF
V gene: TRBV12-3/TRBV12-4; D gene: -; J gene: TRBJ2-2; clone size: few; CDR3 DNA: TGTGCCAGCAGTTTTCAGGGAAGTTCCGGGGAGCTGTTTTTT; CDR3 protein: CASSFQGSSGELFF
V gene: TRBV5-1; D gene: TRBD1; J gene: TRBJ1-4; clone size: -; CDR3 DNA: TGCGCCAGCAGCGCAGACAGGGGAAAAGAAAAACTGTTTTTT; CDR3 protein: CASSADRGKEKLFF